These T cell receptor beta chains were read from a single sample in a study of monozygotic twins with inflammatory bowel disease. TCRdb re-called the 5' RACE reads, yielding one record per CDR3 amino acid sequence without DNA. The sample's table shows roughly 330,000 distinct CDR3 sequences. Specimen: blood. These receptors all come from a human donor with ulcerative colitis or Crohn's disease, or a healthy co-twin of an affected twin (not recorded which). Both conserved end residues are part of each CDR3.

j_call: TRBJ2-1
v_call: TRBV20-1
cdr3_length: 11
cdr3_aa: CSARVYNEQFF

j_call: TRBJ1-1
v_call: TRBV5-1
cdr3_length: 14
cdr3_aa: CASSISDRISVAFF

j_call: TRBJ1-1
v_call: TRBV27
cdr3_length: 13
cdr3_aa: CASTTSENTEAFF

j_call: TRBJ2-3
v_call: TRBV6-2/TRBV6-3
cdr3_length: 13
cdr3_aa: CASTDYTTDTQYF

j_call: TRBJ2-3
v_call: TRBV7-9
cdr3_length: 17
cdr3_aa: CASSLPLTGEPTDTQYF

j_call: TRBJ2-1
v_call: TRBV20-1
cdr3_length: 12
cdr3_aa: CSATPGFEEQFF

j_call: TRBJ1-2
v_call: TRBV14
cdr3_length: 17
cdr3_aa: CASSQVGNRFSPYGYTF

j_call: TRBJ2-7
v_call: TRBV20-1
cdr3_length: 14
cdr3_aa: CSAILSGGAYEQYF

j_call: TRBJ2-6
v_call: TRBV12-3/TRBV12-4
cdr3_length: 16
cdr3_aa: CASSLLQESGANVLTF

j_call: TRBJ2-7
v_call: TRBV18
cdr3_length: 15
cdr3_aa: CASSPKGSSSYEQYF

j_call: TRBJ1-2
v_call: TRBV6-2/TRBV6-3
cdr3_length: 15
cdr3_aa: CASTILDRAFYGYTF

j_call: TRBJ2-1
v_call: TRBV12-3/TRBV12-4
cdr3_length: 16
cdr3_aa: CASSLHASGRAFEQFF

j_call: TRBJ2-1
v_call: TRBV10-3
cdr3_length: 14
cdr3_aa: CAISDLRGGYEQFF

j_call: TRBJ2-1
v_call: TRBV24-1
cdr3_length: 15
cdr3_aa: CATAHRDRGRDEQFF

j_call: TRBJ2-7
v_call: TRBV6-6
cdr3_length: 12
cdr3_aa: CASSYSTEKQYF

j_call: TRBJ2-1
v_call: TRBV5-1
cdr3_length: 15
cdr3_aa: CASEQGQPTYNEQFF

j_call: TRBJ2-5
v_call: TRBV10-3
cdr3_length: 13
cdr3_aa: CASGLAGAATQYF

j_call: TRBJ2-3
v_call: TRBV20-1
cdr3_length: 13
cdr3_aa: CSAREPTRNTQYF

j_call: TRBJ2-3
v_call: TRBV6-5
cdr3_length: 18
cdr3_aa: CASSYSRGSAIGTDTQYF

j_call: TRBJ2-2
v_call: TRBV12-3/TRBV12-4
cdr3_length: 20
cdr3_aa: CASSSAGTSGPDIDTGELFF

j_call: TRBJ2-1
v_call: TRBV5-5
cdr3_length: 15
cdr3_aa: CASSWGQASYNEQFF

j_call: TRBJ1-1
v_call: TRBV27
cdr3_length: 14
cdr3_aa: CASSLLDRGTEAFF

j_call: TRBJ1-2
v_call: TRBV12-3/TRBV12-4
cdr3_length: 15
cdr3_aa: CASSFPSGGSYGYTF

j_call: TRBJ2-7
v_call: TRBV19
cdr3_length: 14
cdr3_aa: CASSRGEGPYEQYF